The entry that follows covers one T cell receptor (beta chain) sequence. This sample was included in a study of cytotoxic CD8 clonotypes in ibrutinib-treated CLL. A 1 in 200,000 to 1 in 1 million T cell depth was the sequencing target. Profiled with immunoSEQ multiplex PCR; TCRdb holds only in-frame clones, not every one. The sample comprises tens of thousands of clones, less than 60% of which are singletons, and about 15% rests with the top ten. Germline loops: CDR1 MGHRA, CDR2 YSYEKL. CDR3 length: 15 residues. V lost 3 bases and J lost 0; bases outside the gene matches: 2. The TCR was taken from a human donor with chronic lymphocytic leukemia. The material was PBMCs, obtained after 12 months of ibrutinib treatment. The chain couples TRBV4-1 to TRBJ1-3; 7 bases are a match to TRBD1. CDR3 residues: CASSQDRSSGNTIYF. The DNA for the CDR3 is TGCGCCAGCAGCCAGGACAGGAGCTCTGGAAACACCATATATTTT.